The 16 T cell receptor beta chains given below trace back to one sample, sequenced in a study of CXCR3-negative and CXCR3-positive naive CD8 T cells. No cognate antigen is known for these TCRs. General observations from the study: CXCR3-expressing naive cells carried TRB CDR3s more hydrophobic than those of CXCR3-negative naive cells.

Each TRB cDNA library was prepared by 5' RACE (with UMI labels). TCRdb re-analyzed the 5' RACE reads; it lists each CDR3 protein once, without DNA. Its clone listing holds roughly 100,000 distinct CDR3 sequences. Input material: naive CXCR3+ CD8+ T cells from blood. The subset denotes: CD45RO-CCR7+CD27+CD95- naive CD8+ T cells expressing CXCR3 (TNR3+). Receptors were obtained from a human donor in good health. Some clones in this sample may be carry-over from other donors' samples.

The chain uses TRBV5-8 and TRBJ2-7; TCRdb reports TRBD2, a call that lacks DNA to check it against. CDR3 length: 15 amino acids. CDR1 SGHTS and CDR2 YDEGEE come from the germline V gene. Here the CDR3 reads CASSPAGLADYEQYF.

The V call is TRBV4-2, the J call TRBJ1-1; the TRBD1 assignment by TCRdb is unverifiable without DNA. This CDR3 has 13 amino acids. In germline, CDR1 is LGHNA, CDR2 YNFKEQ. This CDR3 is CASGDRLNTEAFF.

The chain carries TRBV7-2 and TRBJ1-3; TCRdb's D call, TRBD1, is unchecked because there is no DNA. Germline values: CDR1 SGHTA, CDR2 FQGNSA. The CDR3 loop spans 13 amino acids. This CDR3 is CASTEGSGNTIYF.

The rearrangement joins TRBV5-4 to TRBJ2-5. Germline V gene sequence: CDR1 SGHNT, CDR2 YYREEE (reference sequence). The CDR3 contains 11 residues. CDR3 region: CATSYGETQYF.

The chain employs TRBV19 and TRBJ1-1; TCRdb's D call of TRBD1 is untestable without DNA. The CDR3 has 15 residues. Germline V gene data show CDR1 as LNHDA and CDR2 as SQIVND (reference sequence). The CDR3 protein is CASSPRTELYTEAFF.

The chain is built from TRBV5-1 and TRBJ1-6. Germline V gives CDR1 SGHRS, CDR2 YFSETQ. CDR3 size: 15 residues. CDR3 residues: CASSLGGGTSSPLHF.

V gene TRBV19 combines with J gene TRBJ1-6; the D call from TCRdb, TRBD1, cannot be confirmed without DNA. In germline, CDR1 is LNHDA, CDR2 SQIVND (reference sequence). There are 15 residues in the CDR3. This CDR3 is CASSYGQGMDAPLHF.

The genes are TRBV6-6 and TRBJ2-7; TCRdb designates TRBD2, a call that cannot be tested without DNA. Per the germline V gene, CDR1 is MNHNY and CDR2 is SVGAGI (reference sequence). The CDR3 is 12 amino acids. The CDR3 sequence: CASSYGPSEQYF.

The chain combines TRBV4-1 with TRBJ2-4; there is no DNA to check the TCRdb D call of TRBD1. The germline V gene has CDR1 MGHRA and CDR2 YSYEKL. CDR3 length: 13 residues. CDR3: CASSQGPGDVQYF.

The chain couples TRBV6-6 to TRBJ1-2; TCRdb names TRBD1, which stays unverified in the absence of DNA. CDR1 and CDR2 (germline): MNHNY, SVGAGI (reference sequence). The CDR3 has 13 residues. CDR3 residues: CASSDRGIDGYTF.

The chain has TRBV29-1 and TRBJ1-3; TCRdb's D call of TRBD1 is untestable without DNA. CDR3 length: 13 residues. Germline V gives CDR1 SQVTM, CDR2 ANQGSEA. This chain's CDR3 is CSGQGRLGDTIYF.

The rearrangement uses TRBV27 and TRBJ2-1; the D gene TCRdb calls, TRBD1, cannot be checked with no DNA. Germline V gene lookup returns CDR1 MNHEY and CDR2 SMNVEV (reference sequence). The CDR3 consists of 16 residues. CDR3 protein: CASSQLPVRKYNEQFF.

The chain links TRBV5-5 to TRBJ2-7. The germline gives CDR1 SGHKS, CDR2 YYEKEE (reference sequence). This CDR3 has 14 residues. CDR3 region: CASSLVRGSYEQYF.

The chain couples TRBV5-1 to TRBJ2-7; TCRdb's assignment of TRBD2 cannot be checked, as there is no DNA. The CDR3 contains 17 residues. Germline V lookup: CDR1 SGHRS, CDR2 YFSETQ. The CDR3 protein is CASSFPSQSTGLYEQYF.

This sequence joins TRBV3-1 and TRBJ2-5; TCRdb reports TRBD1, a call that lacks DNA to check it against. In germline, CDR1 is LGHDT, CDR2 YNNKEL (reference sequence). CDR3 length: 15 amino acids. CDR3 region: CASSQRTGGGETQYF.

The rearrangement joins TRBV2 to TRBJ2-1; lacking DNA, the TRBD2 call made by TCRdb goes unchecked. The CDR3 totals 14 residues. CDR1 is SNHLY and CDR2 is FYNNEI in the germline V gene. This chain's CDR3 is CASQLAGTYNEQFF.